Here is one T cell receptor (beta chain) with its context. Blood was sampled at baseline, cycle 4 day 1, and cycle 7 day 1. This record belongs to a study of OX40 agonist ivuxolimab in advanced cancers. Turning to the study itself: One hepatocellular carcinoma and a couple of cutaneous melanoma patients partially responded.

Produced via immunoSEQ multiplex PCR; TCRdb's table is partial and in-frame only. In the table there are nearly 70,000 clones, 80% to 90% of which are singletons. This sequence originates from an adult with an advanced solid tumor such as melanoma, head and neck, liver or kidney cancer. The sequencing here drew on CD4+ or CD8+ T cells sorted from blood, taken in a trial of the OX40 agonist ivuxolimab.

DNA of the CDR3: TGTGCCAGCAGCTTAGTCAAGCAAGAGACCCAGTACTTC. Its protein product is CASSLVKQETQYF. V gene TRBV7-2 combines with J gene TRBJ2-5; D not resolved. The CDR3 spans 13 residues. Germline assignment: CDR1 SGHTA and CDR2 FQGNSA. The V end was cut by 1 base, the J end by 2 bases, with 5 bases between.